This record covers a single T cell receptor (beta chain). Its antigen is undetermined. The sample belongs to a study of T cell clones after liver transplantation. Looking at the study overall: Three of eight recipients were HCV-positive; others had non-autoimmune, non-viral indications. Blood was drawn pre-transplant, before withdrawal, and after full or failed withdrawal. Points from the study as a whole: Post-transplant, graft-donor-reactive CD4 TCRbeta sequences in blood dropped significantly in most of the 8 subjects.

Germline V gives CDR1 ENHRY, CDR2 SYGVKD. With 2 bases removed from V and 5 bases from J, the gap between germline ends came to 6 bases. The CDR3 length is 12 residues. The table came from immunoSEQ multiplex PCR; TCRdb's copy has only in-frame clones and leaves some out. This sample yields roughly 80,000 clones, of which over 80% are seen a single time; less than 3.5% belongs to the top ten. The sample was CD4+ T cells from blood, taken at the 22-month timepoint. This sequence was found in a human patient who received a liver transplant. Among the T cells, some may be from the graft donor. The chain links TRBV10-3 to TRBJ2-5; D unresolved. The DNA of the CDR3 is TGTGCCATCAGTGAGCTCCCGGAGACCCAGTACTTC. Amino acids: CAISELPETQYF.